The clone carrying this TCR beta chain was observed at least ten times. Its antigen is currently unknown. One entry per CDR3 protein, called by TCRdb with MiXCR from the RT-PCR reads. The repertoire includes about 530,000 distinct CDR3 sequences, 13% of them detected once, and roughly 13% sits in the top ten. The data were obtained in a study of response to subunit inactivated influenza vaccine. Overall study results and limits: Authors suggested that a seasonal influenza vaccination recruits few new T cells each time.

This CDR3 comprises 19 residues. Germline CDR1 is SGHDT and CDR2 is YYEEEE. V trimming: 0 bases; J trimming: 2 bases; junction bases outside the gene matches: 15. This sequence was found in a man aged 45-65 years who received an inactivated influenza vaccine. The chain has TRBV5-6 and TRBJ2-3, with 7 bases lining up with TRBD1. The sample in question was PBMCs from blood, obtained roughly 47 days after vaccination. The CDR3 region is CASSLAVHPDRVLTDTQYF. DNA of the CDR3: TGTGCCAGCAGCTTGGCCGTTCACCCTGACAGGGTTCTCACAGATACGCAGTATTTT.